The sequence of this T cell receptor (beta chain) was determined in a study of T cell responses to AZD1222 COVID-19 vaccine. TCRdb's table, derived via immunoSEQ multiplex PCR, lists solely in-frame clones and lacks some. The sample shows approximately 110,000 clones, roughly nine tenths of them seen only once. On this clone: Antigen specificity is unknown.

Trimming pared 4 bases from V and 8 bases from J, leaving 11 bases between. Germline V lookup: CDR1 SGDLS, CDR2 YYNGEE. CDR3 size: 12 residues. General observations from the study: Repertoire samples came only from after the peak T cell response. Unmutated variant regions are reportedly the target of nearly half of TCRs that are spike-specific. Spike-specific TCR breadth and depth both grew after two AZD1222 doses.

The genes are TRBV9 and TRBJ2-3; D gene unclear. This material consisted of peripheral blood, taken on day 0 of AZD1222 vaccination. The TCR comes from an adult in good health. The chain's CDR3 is CASSQMTGTQYF. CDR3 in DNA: TGTGCCAGCAGCCAGATGACGGGTACGCAGTATTTT.